This TCR beta chain originates from a study of blood T cells in healthy people across ages. Study conclusions and caveats: Naive T cell percentage and TCR beta diversity correlated strongly.

This clonotype has only a few counts. Its antigen is undetermined. This CDR3 region has 13 residues. Trimming stripped 0 bases from V and 6 bases from J, with 10 bases between. Germline CDR1 is SGHRS and CDR2 is YFSETQ. Together with a sample-barcoded 5' primer, a J-beta primer mix was included in a second PCR lasting about 7 to 12 cycles. Each CDR3 protein is one row after TCRdb ran MiXCR on the 5' RACE reads. This table has about 380,000 distinct CDR3 sequences, 45% to 60% appearing once. This sequence joins TRBV5-1 and TRBJ2-7; D remains ambiguous. The clonotype comes from a man aged 55 to 69 in good health. The sequenced sample was blood. The CDR3 nucleotides read TGCGCCAGCAGCTTGGGATTGGCGAGCGAGCAGTACTTC. Its protein product is CASSLGLASEQYF.